The 9 T cell receptor beta chains below come from one sample, sequenced in a study of cytomegalovirus exposure and HLA in healthy donors. Primers for the PCR totalled 60 Vbeta and 13 Jbeta. Method: immunoSEQ multiplex PCR; TCRdb's copy keeps in-frame clones and lacks some. The table has 50,000 to 70,000 clones, less than 85% seen once. The specimen was PBMCs. These receptors were collected from a man between 25 and 39 years old in good health and CMV-seropositive.

With respect to this clone: Within the sample, other DNA sequences also encode this same CDR3. The genes are TRBV5-4 and TRBJ2-5; possible D gene TRBD1, 6 bases. The CDR3 is made up of 15 amino acids. V was shortened by 0 bases and J by 1 base, with 10 bases between the two germline ends. Germline lookup yields CDR1 SGHNT and CDR2 YYREEE (reference sequence). CDR3 region: CASSLEGRGQETQYF. The CDR3 region has the DNA TGTGCCAGCAGCTTGGAGGGCAGGGGCCAAGAGACCCAGTACTTC. Full variable domain (outside the CDR3, taken from reference TRBV5-4 and TRBJ2-5): ETGVTQSPTHLIKTRGQQVTLRCSSQSGHNTVSWYQQALGQGPQFIFQYYREEENGRGNFPPRFSGLQFPNYSSELNVNALELDDSALYLCASSLEGRGQETQYFGPGTRLLVL.

A note on this clone: At one of its ends the junction is not consistent with the germline gene, which may arise from a read error. V usage is TRBV7-9 and J usage is TRBJ2-7; perhaps TRBD2 as D (6 bases). CDR1 and CDR2 from the germline V gene are SEHNR and FQNEAQ (reference sequence). This CDR3 is 17 amino acids long. The CDR3 nucleotides read TGTTCCAGCAGCTTAGGAGGAGGAGGGCGTGCTATGTACGAGCAGTACTTC. The encoded protein is CSSSLGGGGRAMYEQYF.

CDR3 DNA: TGCGCCAGCAGAATCGGCAGGGGAGTGAAGGATACGCAGTATTTT. Its translation: CASRIGRGVKDTQYF. V and J are TRBV5-1 and TRBJ2-3; D is possibly TRBD1 (6 bases). Germline V lookup: CDR1 SGHRS, CDR2 YFSETQ. V was shortened by 5 bases and J by 6 bases, with 19 bases between the two germline ends. The CDR3 contains 15 residues.

This chain links TRBV7-2 with TRBJ2-1, with 11 bases that match TRBD1. The CDR3 consists of 17 residues. V was pared by 3 bases and J by 6 bases, with 10 bases of the junction left unmatched. Germline V CDR1 and CDR2: SGHTA, FQGNSA. The CDR3 nucleotides are TGTGCCAGCAGCTTTGTCGGACAGGGGGCGAAGGGCAATGAGCAGTTCTTC. It yields the protein CASSFVGQGAKGNEQFF.

The genes are TRBV7-8 and TRBJ2-1, with 10 bases matching TRBD1. There are 15 residues in the CDR3. CDR1 is SGHVS, CDR2 FQNEAQ, per germline. J was trimmed by 7 bases and V by 4 bases; bases with no gene match: 7. As DNA, the CDR3 is TGTGCCAGCAGCTCCGGGACAGGGGTGATAAATGAGCAGTTCTTC. As protein: CASSSGTGVINEQFF.

V and J are TRBV9 and TRBJ2-3; D unresolved. The CDR3 runs to 15 residues. The V gene's germline CDR1 is SGDLS and CDR2 YYNGEE. V shed 0 bases and J shed 6 bases, with 14 bases lying between them. CDR3 protein: CASSVARARTDTQYF. CDR3 DNA sequence: TGTGCCAGCAGCGTAGCTCGAGCGAGAACGGATACGCAGTATTTT.

This rearrangement joins TRBV7-9 to TRBJ1-6, with unresolved D. Between the trimmed V and J ends, which lost 2 bases and 10 bases, there was a span of 6 bases. The germline V gene has CDR1 SEHNR and CDR2 FQNEAQ (reference sequence). The CDR3 runs to 12 residues. The CDR3, as DNA: TGTGCCAGCAGCTTATTTATGTCACCCCTCCACTTT. It translates to CASSLFMSPLHF.

The CDR3 region is CASSQDRGTGTAGKAFF. The DNA for the CDR3 is TGTGCCAGCAGCCAAGATCGGGGGACAGGGACGGCGGGAAAAGCTTTCTTT. The chain carries TRBV4-2 and TRBJ1-1, with 9 bases matching TRBD1. The germline CDR1 and CDR2 sequences are LGHNA and YNFKEQ. Trimming cost V 0 bases and J 9 bases; bases outside gene matches: 14. The CDR3 runs to 17 residues.

The V call is TRBV10-1, the J call TRBJ1-5; D may be TRBD1 (5 bases). In germline, CDR1 is WNHNN, CDR2 SYGVQD (reference sequence). The germline V and J ends were trimmed by 6 bases and 0 bases, with 15 bases remaining between them. CDR3 size: 16 residues. The DNA of the CDR3 is TGCGCCAGCAGCCGGGACGGGACTCATAGCAATCAGCCCCAGCATTTT. This codes for CASSRDGTHSNQPQHF.